What follows are 24 T cell receptor beta chains derived from one specimen sequenced in a study of blood T cell repertoires in COVID-19. Produced via immunoSEQ multiplex PCR; TCRdb's table is partial and in-frame only. The repertoire includes under 100,000 clones, 81% of them detected once, and around a quarter sits in the top ten. Sequenced sample: peripheral blood. All receptors derive from a man older than 75 with active or convalescent COVID-19.

The chain employs TRBV5-5 and TRBJ2-4, with TRBD1 matching over 9 bases. Germline trimming cut 3 bases from V and 0 bases from J; bases unmatched to any gene: 4. This CDR3 has 16 residues. From germline, CDR1 is SGHKS and CDR2 YYEKEE (reference sequence). CDR3 protein: CASSWDRALAKNIQYF. The CDR3 region has the DNA TGTGCCAGCAGCTGGGACAGGGCTTTAGCCAAAAACATTCAGTACTTC.

This chain uses TRBV3-1 (or the pseudogene TRBV3-2) with TRBJ2-2; 7 bases agree with TRBD2. Germline lookup yields CDR1 LGHDT and CDR2 YNNKEL (reference sequence). V shed 4 bases, J shed 6 bases, and the junction held 2 bases outside the gene matches. CDR3 length: 13 amino acids. In nucleotides, the CDR3 is TGTGCCAGCAGCCGGGGGGGATCCGGGGAGCTGTTTTTT. Its protein product is CASSRGGSGELFF.

The rearrangement joins TRBV27 to TRBJ2-1; a weak D match, TRBD2 (5 bases). Deletions cut 3 bases from V and 1 base from J, with 10 bases between. Germline assignment: CDR1 MNHEY and CDR2 SMNVEV (reference sequence). This CDR3 has 15 residues. The CDR3: CASSFRLASYNEQFF. The CDR3 nucleotides read TGTGCCAGCAGTTTTCGGCTAGCTTCCTACAATGAGCAGTTCTTC.

The chain couples TRBV5-6 to TRBJ2-1, with D tentatively TRBD2 (5 bases). Trimming took 1 base from V and 4 from J, leaving 6 bases between them. The CDR3 totals 13 residues. CDR1 and CDR2 (germline): SGHDT, YYEEEE. Here the CDR3 DNA reads TGTGCCAGCAGCTTGAGCGGATACAATGAGCAGTTCTTC. Residues: CASSLSGYNEQFF.

V gene TRBV7-8 combines with J gene TRBJ2-5; D is possibly TRBD1 (6 bases). There are 14 residues in the CDR3. CDR1 is SGHVS, CDR2 FQNEAQ, per germline. Trimming left V 7 bases short and J 4 bases short, with 16 bases between. The CDR3 bases are TGTGCCAGCACACCCCGCCCCAGGGGAGAGACCCAGTACTTC. This gives the protein CASTPRPRGETQYF.

The chain is built from TRBV7-2 and TRBJ2-1, with TRBD2 matching over 8 bases. V dropped 4 bases and J dropped 10; count of bases not matched to a gene: 12. The germline V gene encodes CDR1 SGHTA and CDR2 FQGNSA. This CDR3 region has 15 residues. DNA of the CDR3: TGTGCCAGCAGCTCGACAGCGGGGGTGTCTATCGAGCAGTTCTTC. The encoded protein is CASSSTAGVSIEQFF.

This rearrangement joins TRBV6-1 to TRBJ2-7; the match to TRBD2 covers 7 bases. The CDR3 totals 14 residues. From germline, CDR1 is MNHNS and CDR2 SASEGT. V was clipped by 0 bases and J by 5 bases; unmatched bases: 4. This CDR3 reads CASSEAGGSHEQYF. The CDR3 DNA sequence: TGTGCCAGCAGTGAAGCGGGGGGGAGCCACGAGCAGTACTTC.

This chain connects TRBV19 to TRBJ2-7, with 8 bases lining up with TRBD2. There are 16 residues in the CDR3. The V and J ends lost 5 bases and 2 bases, in that order; junction bases with no gene match: 11. Germline V gene data show CDR1 as LNHDA and CDR2 as SQIVND (reference sequence). CDR3 residues: CASSLSMAGGPYEQYF. In nucleotides, the CDR3 is TGTGCCAGTAGTCTTTCTATGGCGGGGGGACCCTACGAGCAGTACTTC.

The rearrangement joins TRBV18 to TRBJ2-7, with 9 bases lining up with TRBD2. V gave up 3 bases and J gave up 2 bases; unmatched junction bases: 5. Germline V gene sequence: CDR1 KGHSH, CDR2 LQKENI. The CDR3 sequence is 15 residues long. The CDR3 DNA is TGTGCCAGCTCACCGGGTAGCGGGGGAACCTACGAGCAGTACTTC. It encodes CASSPGSGGTYEQYF.

The rearrangement joins TRBV7-9 to TRBJ1-2, with 8 bases that match TRBD1. After removal of 0 bases from V and 7 bases from J, the junction contained 16 bases not matched to a gene. This CDR3 is built from 18 residues. Per germline, CDR1 SEHNR and CDR2 FQNEAQ (reference sequence). The CDR3 reads CASSLALQGARSLRGYTF. In nucleotides, the CDR3 is TGTGCCAGCAGCTTAGCGCTTCAGGGGGCCCGCTCTCTTCGTGGCTACACCTTC.

The chain joins TRBV10-3 to TRBJ1-2, with D possibly matching TRBD1 (5 bases). Per the germline V gene, CDR1 is ENHRY and CDR2 is SYGVKD. The CDR3 runs to 12 residues. Trimming cost V 11 bases and J 4 bases, with 14 bases left between them. The CDR3 loop reads CAGAGDGYGYTF. The CDR3 nucleotides read TGTGCCGGGGCAGGCGACGGCTATGGCTACACCTTC.

The chain has TRBV11-2 and TRBJ1-2; TRBD1 agrees at 12 bases. CDR1 and CDR2 (germline): SGHAT, FQNNGV. The V gene end was trimmed by 5 bases and the J gene end by 5 bases; junction bases not matched to a gene: 6. This CDR3 has 15 amino acids. CDR3 DNA: TGTGCCAGCAGCAAAGTGGGACAGGGGGCGTATGGCTACACCTTC. This encodes CASSKVGQGAYGYTF.

For the CDR3, the DNA is TGTGCCAGCAGCTCTGTGACAGGTAGCACAGATACGCAGTATTTT. Translation: CASSSVTGSTDTQYF. The chain carries TRBV6-5 and TRBJ2-3, with a weak D call TRBD1 (6 bases). Germline V CDR1 and CDR2: MNHEY, SVGAGI. The CDR3 totals 15 residues. V was trimmed by 6 bases and J by 0 bases, leaving 13 bases between them.

This clone was found a few times. The chain recombines TRBV6-5 with TRBJ2-7, with 7 bases that match TRBD1. Per germline, CDR1 MNHEY and CDR2 SVGAGI. The length of the CDR3 is 15 residues. The trim removed 5 bases at V and 7 bases at J, leaving 14 bases unmatched. CDR3 nucleotide sequence: TGTGCCAGCAGTCAACAGGGGCCCTCCGGCGGGGAGCAGTACTTC. Residues: CASSQQGPSGGEQYF.

This clone was seen more than once but under ten times. This rearrangement joins TRBV5-6 to TRBJ1-2; D ambiguous. This CDR3 contains 15 residues. The V end was cut by 0 bases, the J end by 0 bases, with 9 bases between. Germline values: CDR1 SGHDT, CDR2 YYEEEE. In DNA, the CDR3 is TGTGCCAGCAGCTTGGCTTCAGAACCTAACTATGGCTACACCTTC. This gives the protein CASSLASEPNYGYTF.

The rearrangement uses TRBV19 and TRBJ1-1, with TRBD1 identical over 10 bases. From germline, CDR1 is LNHDA and CDR2 SQIVND (reference sequence). The CDR3 extends over 18 amino acids. V lost 5 bases to trimming and J lost 0 bases; unmatched junction nucleotides: 12. This CDR3 is CASSLSTGGRPMNTEAFF. DNA for the CDR3: TGTGCCAGTAGTCTATCGACAGGGGGCCGGCCGATGAACACTGAAGCTTTCTTT.

V is TRBV7-2 and J is TRBJ1-1; the D gene is possibly TRBD1 (5 bases). Germline CDR1 and CDR2: SGHTA and FQGNSA. V was pared by 4 bases and J by 4 bases, with 22 bases between. The CDR3 has 17 residues. CDR3 amino acids: CASSSGIGGSRGTEAFF. The DNA for the CDR3 is TGTGCCAGCAGCTCAGGGATCGGGGGATCCCGAGGCACTGAAGCTTTCTTT.

The genes are TRBV12-2 and TRBJ2-7; the table's D gene call, TRBD1, was not cross checked with the DNA. TRBV12-2 has pseudogene status. The CDR3 sequence is 15 residues long. For the CDR3, the DNA is TGTGCAAGTCGCTGGTCCCGGGACAGGGGTAGCGAGCAGTACTTC. This sequence encodes CASRWSRDRGSEQYF.

The chain carries TRBV9 and TRBJ2-1; TRBD1 matches at 7 bases. The CDR3 is 15 residues long. The V segment lost 3 bases and the J segment 0 bases; nucleotides outside the gene matches: 3. Germline V gene data show CDR1 as SGDLS and CDR2 as YYNGEE. CDR3 amino acids: CASSATGISYNEQFF. DNA for the CDR3: TGTGCCAGCAGCGCGACAGGGATCTCCTACAATGAGCAGTTCTTC. The full variable domain, in which reference TRBV9 and TRBJ2-1 provide the parts outside the CDR3, is DSGVTQTPKHLITATGQRVTLRCSPRSGDLSVYWYQQSLDQGLQFLIQYYNGEERAKGNILERFSAQQFPDLHSELNLSSLELGDSALYFCASSATGISYNEQFFGPGTRLTVL.

The gene calls are TRBV5-1 and TRBJ2-6; TRBD1 is a possible D gene (5 bases). The CDR3 has 17 amino acids. Germline CDR1 SGHRS, CDR2 YFSETQ. V lost 2 bases and J 4 bases, leaving 16 bases between the germline ends. The CDR3 is CASSFGASTLGANVLTF. CDR3 in DNA: TGCGCCAGCAGCTTTGGGGCGTCGACGTTAGGGGCCAACGTCCTGACTTTC.

The J gene is TRBJ1-1, the V gene TRBV6-5, with TRBD1 as a possible D gene (5 bases). CDR3 length: 12 residues. CDR1 and CDR2 (germline): MNHEY, SVGAGI. V gave up 4 bases and J gave up 5 bases, with 8 bases separating them. CDR3 in DNA: TGTGCCAGCAGTTTTGGGGGGACTGAAGCTTTCTTT. Translating gives CASSFGGTEAFF.

V usage is TRBV6-1 and J usage is TRBJ1-2; no reliable D call. The CDR3 runs 16 residues. Per germline, CDR1 MNHNS and CDR2 SASEGT. Deletions cut 2 bases from V and 0 bases from J, with 13 bases between. As DNA, the CDR3 is TGTGCCAGCAGTGAACCCCGTCAGGCGACTAACTATGGCTACACCTTC. Its translation is CASSEPRQATNYGYTF.

The V call is TRBV5-1, the J call TRBJ2-7, with a tentative D call TRBD2 (5 bases). The V end was cut by 0 bases, the J end by 2 bases, with 9 bases between. Germline V gene data show CDR1 as SGHRS and CDR2 as YFSETQ. This CDR3 comprises 14 residues. CDR3 region: CASSLGRPPYEQYF. The CDR3 nucleotides read TGCGCCAGCAGCTTGGGGAGGCCCCCCTACGAGCAGTACTTC. Complete variable domain (other parts from reference TRBV5-1 and TRBJ2-7): KAGVTQTPRYLIKTRGQQVTLSCSPISGHRSVSWYQQTPGQGLQFLFEYFSETQRNKGNFPGRFSGRQFSNSRSEMNVSTLELGDSALYLCASSLGRPPYEQYFGPGTRLTVT.

CDR3 sequence reads: CASSLSAYETQYF. DNA for the CDR3: TGTGCCAGCAGCTTAAGCGCTTACGAGACCCAGTACTTC. This sequence joins TRBV11-1 and TRBJ2-5, with D unresolved. Trimming left V 2 bases short and J 5 bases short, with 9 bases between. This CDR3 comprises 13 residues. CDR1 SGHAT and CDR2 FQDESV come from the germline V gene (reference sequence).